This T cell receptor (beta chain) was captured by sequencing in a study of shared T cell receptors in the human thymus. Generated by immunoSEQ multiplex PCR, the TCRdb table keeps only in-frame clones and is missing some. Here the sample spans some 660,000 clones, around 87% being singletons. This CDR3 has 14 amino acids. In germline, CDR1 is WSHSY, CDR2 SAAADI. Trimming shortened V by 7 bases and J by 3 bases, and 14 bases separated the two germline ends. Separately, the same data were catalogued under a study of human thymus T cells.

Sequencing was carried out using thymocytes. V usage is TRBV10-2 and J usage is TRBJ2-3, with a possible D match to TRBD1 (6 bases). The source of this sequence is a boy under two years old with a congenital heart defect. The CDR3 loop is CASNSGGRTDTQYF. CDR3 coding DNA: TGCGCCAGCAATAGTGGGGGCCGAACAGATACGCAGTATTTT.